The rows below give T cell receptor beta chains drawn from one sample of a study of cytomegalovirus exposure and HLA in healthy donors. The method was immunoSEQ multiplex PCR; TCRdb's version includes in-frame clones alone and lacks a portion of them. The top ten clones hold about 3% of a sample with 200,000 to 250,000 clones, roughly 70% of them seen once. The sequenced material came from PBMCs. Every receptor here comes from a man in his forties or fifties in good health and CMV-seropositive. Both conserved end residues are part of each CDR3. A D gene is named only where the DNA matches it firmly. A row's size may be missing; if present it is once, few, many or a size class.

D	V	J	size	DNA	CDR3
-	TRBV28	TRBJ1-6	-	TGTGCCCACGGGCAGGGTTATTCACCCCTCCACTTT	CAHGQGYSPLHF
TRBD1	TRBV4-2	TRBJ1-2	-	TGTGCCAGCAGCCAAGGTGGGACAGGGGGCAACTATGGCTACACCTTC	CASSQGGTGGNYGYTF
-	TRBV20-1	TRBJ2-2	-	TGCAGGGTAGGCGGGACCGGGGAGCTGTTTTTT	CRVGGTGELFF
TRBD1	TRBV15	TRBJ2-3	few	TGTGCCACCAGCAGAGATCAGGGGGCTAGCACAGATACGCAGTATTTT	CATSRDQGASTDTQYF
TRBD2	TRBV7-9	TRBJ2-3	-	TGTGCCAGCAGCTCGGCTAGCGGGGGGGCCGAGGGAGATACGCAGTATTTT	CASSSASGGAEGDTQYF
-	TRBV4-1	TRBJ2-3	-	TGCGCCAGCAGCCAAGACTACACAGATACGCAGTATTTT	CASSQDYTDTQYF
-	TRBV18	TRBJ1-1	-	TGTGCCAGCTCACCCCGGAGGGCCACTGAAGCTTTCTTT	CASSPRRATEAFF
TRBD2	TRBV19	TRBJ2-7	-	TGTGCCAGTAGTAAGACTAGCGGGGGGTACAAGTCCTACGAGCAGTACTTC	CASSKTSGGYKSYEQYF
TRBD1	TRBV6-1	TRBJ2-7	-	TGTGCCGTCCGGGACAGGGGCTACGAGCAGTACTTC	CAVRDRGYEQYF
-	TRBV7-2	TRBJ2-2	-	TGTGCCAGCAGCTTAAGACAGGCCACCGGGGAGCTGTTTTTT	CASSLRQATGELFF
TRBD1	TRBV6-6	TRBJ1-2	-	TGTGCCAGCAGTTTTACAGGGGCTGGCTATGGCTACACCTTC	CASSFTGAGYGYTF
TRBD1	TRBV6-6	TRBJ1-6	-	TGTGCCAGCAGTAACAGGGGCGGAAATTCACCCCTCCACTTT	CASSNRGGNSPLHF
-	TRBV6-6	TRBJ1-1	-	TGTGCCAGCAGAACCCCGGGACTAGGGAACACTGAAGCTTTCTTT	CASRTPGLGNTEAFF
TRBD1	TRBV5-1	TRBJ2-7	few	TGCGCCAGCAGGGGAGCAGGGGGCTACGAGCAGTACTTC	CASRGAGGYEQYF
TRBD1	TRBV15	TRBJ1-2	-	TGTGCCACCAGCAGAAGTACCGACAGGGTCTATGGCTACACCTTC	CATSRSTDRVYGYTF
-	TRBV2	TRBJ2-3	-	TGTGCCAGCAGCCCGGGTCCGGTCCGCACAGATACGCAGTATTTT	CASSPGPVRTDTQYF
TRBD1	TRBV4-3	TRBJ2-1	few	TGCGCCAGCAGCCAAGAGGGACAGGTCCTCTACAATGAGCAGTTCTTC	CASSQEGQVLYNEQFF
-	TRBV9	TRBJ2-1	-	TGTGCCAGCAGCGTAGACGGTCTAGCCGGTGAGCAGTTCTTC	CASSVDGLAGEQFF
TRBD2	TRBV4-3	TRBJ2-3	-	TGCGCCAGCAGCCAAGATCGGGGGACTAGATCAGATACGCAGTATTTT	CASSQDRGTRSDTQYF
TRBD1	TRBV9	TRBJ2-1	-	TGTGCCAGCAGCGGGACAGGGGCGCTCGGCGGGGCCCCCTACAATGAGCAGTTCTTC	CASSGTGALGGAPYNEQFF
TRBD1	TRBV2	TRBJ1-1	-	TGTGCCAGCAGTGGGGGACAGGTAGAAGCTTTCTTT	CASSGGQVEAFF
TRBD1	TRBV11-2	TRBJ2-7	-	TGTGCCAGCAGCTCAGCCCGGGACAGGGAAACCTACGAGCAGTACTTC	CASSSARDRETYEQYF
TRBD1	TRBV4-1	TRBJ2-1	-	TGCGCCAGCAGCCAAGCTGGCAGGGGGCCCTACAATGAGCAGTTCTTC	CASSQAGRGPYNEQFF
-	TRBV7-6	TRBJ2-3	-	TGTGCCAGCAGCTCTAGGTTTACGGCAGGGGGGTACGATACGCAGTATTTT	CASSSRFTAGGYDTQYF
-	TRBV29-1	TRBJ2-5	-	TGCAGCGTTGGGGGGGATTTTGGGCAAGAGACCCAGTACTTC	CSVGGDFGQETQYF
-	TRBV13	TRBJ1-6	-	TGTGCCAGCAGCCATCAGGCACAGGAAAATTCACCCCTCCACTTT	CASSHQAQENSPLHF
TRBD1	TRBV4-2	TRBJ2-7	-	TGTGCCAGCAGCCAAGATGACAGGGCCTACGAGCAGTACTTC	CASSQDDRAYEQYF
TRBD1	TRBV5-1	TRBJ2-5	-	TGCGCCAGCAGACAGGGGATCAATCGAGAGACCCAGTACTTC	CASRQGINRETQYF
-	TRBV27	TRBJ2-2	few	TGTGCCAGCAGCCCCATCACCGGGGAGCTGTTTTTT	CASSPITGELFF
-	TRBV2	TRBJ2-2	-	TGTGCCATTAGCCCTCTGAGTACCGGGGAGCTGTTTTTT	CAISPLSTGELFF
TRBD1	TRBV10-3	TRBJ1-5	-	TGTGCCATCACCATGGACAGGGATCAGCCCCAGCATTTT	CAITMDRDQPQHF
TRBD1	TRBV19	TRBJ1-6	-	TGTGCCAGTAGTGGGGCGGACAGGGCCAATTCACCCCTCCACTTT	CASSGADRANSPLHF
TRBD1	TRBV4-3	TRBJ1-2	-	TGCGCCAGCAGCCAAGGACAGGGGATTTCGTATGGCTACACCTTC	CASSQGQGISYGYTF
-	TRBV5-1	TRBJ1-2	-	TGCGCCAGCAGCCCAGGGAATTCTAACTATGGCTACACCTTC	CASSPGNSNYGYTF
TRBD2	TRBV4-3	TRBJ2-1	few	TGCGCCAGCAGCCAGCTAGCTAGCGGCATTAGAGATGAGCAGTTCTTC	CASSQLASGIRDEQFF